The T cell receptor beta chain under discussion was sequenced for a study of blood T cell repertoires in COVID-19. Study-level information: From the United States, Italy and Spain came samples of acute and convalescent COVID-19. T cells, B-cell-depleted T cells, or PBMCs supplied cDNA or gDNA.

Assay used: immunoSEQ multiplex PCR; TCRdb lists only in-frame clones, some missing. This sample has fewer than 200,000 clones, with 82% found just once. Notes on this clone: An end of the junction does not agree with germline; a read error may underlie this.

Germline V gene data show CDR1 as LNHNV and CDR2 as YYDKDF (reference sequence). The CDR3 spans 15 residues. Sequences were obtained from peripheral blood. V is TRBV15 and J is TRBJ1-2; D gene ambiguous. The receptor was derived from a woman aged 55-69 years with COVID-19, enrolled during active disease. This CDR3 is CATSRNRQDNSGYTF. CDR3 coding DNA: TGTGCCACCAGCAGAAACCGTCAGGATAACTCTGGCTACACCTTC.